This TCR beta chain is drawn from a study of OX40 agonist ivuxolimab in advanced cancers. Individuals having autoimmune disease history or systemic immunosuppression were not enrolled. Germline CDR1 and CDR2: SGDLS and YYNGEE. The V segment lost 3 bases and the J segment 2 bases; nucleotides outside the gene matches: 5. The CDR3 is made up of 16 amino acids. Sequencing was performed with immunoSEQ multiplex PCR; in TCRdb, only in-frame clones are kept and a portion is missing. The sample consists of 55,000 to 75,000 clones, about 86% of them appearing once. The specimen was CD4+ or CD8+ T cells sorted from blood, collected in a trial of the OX40 agonist ivuxolimab. This TCR derives from an adult with an advanced solid tumor such as melanoma, head and neck, liver or kidney cancer. This sequence joins TRBV9 and TRBJ2-5; 12 bases are shared with TRBD2. DNA of the CDR3: TGTGCCAGCAGCGGGGGACTAGCGGGCGATCAAGAGACCCAGTACTTC. Translation gives CASSGGLAGDQETQYF.